Below, 29 T cell receptor beta chains from the same sample are listed, as sequenced in a study of identical twins. In TCRdb, the 5' RACE reads were re-called with MiXCR into one record per CDR3 protein. In the table there are around 1.7 million distinct CDR3 sequences, less than 35% of which are singletons. Sequencing input: cord blood. The receptors were sampled from a newborn girl in good health.

This clonotype has a handful of counts. V usage is TRBV10-3 and J usage is TRBJ1-5; 9 bases are shared with TRBD1. This CDR3 region has 15 residues. J gave up 4 bases and V 6 bases, and 7 bases lay outside the gene matches. The germline V gene encodes CDR1 ENHRY and CDR2 SYGVKD. The CDR3 DNA sequence: TGTGCCATCAGCCCCGGGACAGGGCCAAATCAGCCCCAGCATTTT. Protein sequence: CAISPGTGPNQPQHF.

This clonotype showed up just a few times. The chain links TRBV6-2 or TRBV6-3 to TRBJ2-1; D is possibly TRBD2 (5 bases). CDR1 and CDR2 (germline): MNHEY, SVGEGT. Trimming took 5 bases from V and 0 from J, leaving 14 bases between them. The CDR3 sequence is 16 residues long. The CDR3 protein is CASSHGRASSYNEQFF. In DNA, the CDR3 is TGTGCCAGCAGTCACGGGCGGGCTAGCTCCTACAATGAGCAGTTCTTC.

This clonotype occurred a few times. The genes are TRBV2 and TRBJ2-4; no clear D. The germline CDR1 and CDR2 sequences are SNHLY and FYNNEI. Between the trimmed V and J ends, which lost 3 bases and 5 bases, there was a span of 2 bases. The CDR3 consists of 11 residues. As DNA, the CDR3 is TGTGCCAGCAGTGATCAAAACATTCAGTACTTC. Protein sequence: CASSDQNIQYF. The full variable domain, in which reference TRBV2 and TRBJ2-4 provide the parts outside the CDR3, is EPEVTQTPSHQVTQMGQEVILRCVPISNHLYFYWYRQILGQKVEFLVSFYNNEISEKSEIFDDQFSVERPDGSNFTLKIRSTKLEDSAMYFCASSDQNIQYFGAGTRLSVL.

The gene calls are TRBV7-8 and TRBJ1-1; 7 bases align to TRBD1. CDR3 length: 16 amino acids. Germline lookup yields CDR1 SGHVS and CDR2 FQNEAQ. The junction had 11 bases not matched to a gene; V was cut back by 3 bases and J by 4 bases. Here the CDR3 reads CASSFSDRVRGTEAFF. In DNA form, the CDR3 reads TGTGCCAGCAGCTTTTCCGACAGGGTCAGAGGCACTGAAGCTTTCTTT.

The chain combines TRBV28 with TRBJ2-1, with TRBD2 matching over 14 bases. The germline V gene has CDR1 MDHEN and CDR2 SYDVKM. The CDR3 extends over 16 amino acids. Trimming took 5 bases from V and 6 from J; bases not matched to a gene: 6. CDR3 amino acids: CASSPWTSGRFNEQFF. The CDR3, as DNA: TGTGCCAGCAGTCCTTGGACTAGCGGGAGGTTCAATGAGCAGTTCTTC.

There are a few counts of this clonotype. The chain recombines TRBV20-1 with TRBJ1-2; 7 nucleotides match TRBD1. The germline V gene has CDR1 DFQATT and CDR2 SNEGSKA (reference sequence). CDR3 size: 12 residues. V lost 6 bases and J lost 3; bases outside the gene matches: 4. The CDR3 reads CSAEGTDYGYTF. CDR3 sequence (DNA): TGCAGTGCGGAAGGGACAGACTATGGCTACACCTTC.

This clonotype was observed a handful of times. This rearrangement joins TRBV12-5 to TRBJ1-1, with unresolved D. V lost 6 bases to trimming and J lost 1 base, with 9 bases between them. Looked up from germline, CDR1 is LGHNT and CDR2 is FRNRAP. There are 13 residues in the CDR3. In nucleotides, the CDR3 is TGTGCTAGTGGACCGGGGTCGAACACTGAAGCTTTCTTT. As protein: CASGPGSNTEAFF.

This clonotype turned up a few times. This chain joins TRBV11-2 and TRBJ2-3; a weak D match, TRBD2 (7 bases). Deletions cut 5 bases from V and 3 bases from J, with 21 bases between. Germline CDR1 and CDR2: SGHAT and FQNNGV. This CDR3 has 17 residues. Written as DNA, the CDR3 is TGTGCCAGCAGCCCAGGTTTTGGGGGGGCCTTTACAGATACGCAGTATTTT. Residues: CASSPGFGGAFTDTQYF. Full variable domain (outside the CDR3, taken from reference TRBV11-2 and TRBJ2-3): EAGVAQSPRYKIIEKRQSVAFWCNPISGHATLYWYQQILGQGPKLLIQFQNNGVVDDSQLPKDRFSAERLKGVDSTLKIQPAKLEDSAVYLCASSPGFGGAFTDTQYFGPGTRLTVL.

Many counts were recorded for this clonotype. The chain has TRBV6-6 and TRBJ1-2; possibly TRBD1 for D (6 bases). Germline-derived CDR1 and CDR2 are MNHNY and SVGAGI (reference sequence). The CDR3 covers 15 residues. V was clipped by 7 bases and J by 4 bases, with 19 bases between them. The CDR3 DNA reads TGTGCCAGCATAGTTTGGCCAGGGGCCCTCTATGGCTACACCTTC. This codes for CASIVWPGALYGYTF.

The V gene is TRBV6-6, the J gene TRBJ2-7; 7 nucleotides align to TRBD1. Trimming removed 8 bases from V and 4 bases from J; junction bases left unmatched: 8. The CDR3 consists of 13 residues. Germline CDR1 and CDR2: MNHNY and SVGAGI (reference sequence). CDR3 nucleotide sequence: TGTGCCAGCTATGCAGGGGGTTGGTACGAGCAGTACTTC. Translating it yields CASYAGGWYEQYF.

This clonotype turned up a few times. The chain couples TRBV10-3 to TRBJ1-5, with TRBD1 matching over 7 bases. The CDR3 totals 14 residues. The V segment lost 4 bases and the J segment 6 bases; nucleotides outside the gene matches: 6. Germline CDR1 reads ENHRY; CDR2 reads SYGVKD. CDR3 region: CAISGTGMAQPQHF. In nucleotides, the CDR3 is TGTGCCATCAGTGGGACAGGTATGGCTCAGCCCCAGCATTTT.

The rearrangement joins TRBV10-3 to TRBJ2-3; 12 bases fit TRBD1. Trimming at V came to 4 bases and at J to 6 bases, leaving 2 bases not matched to a gene. The CDR3 spans 14 residues. Germline V gene sequence: CDR1 ENHRY, CDR2 SYGVKD. The CDR3 reads CAISGDRGQDTQYF. The CDR3 region has the DNA TGTGCCATCAGTGGGGACAGGGGGCAGGATACGCAGTATTTT.

This clonotype was seen only a few times. J is TRBJ2-4 and V is TRBV29-1, with 8 nucleotides matching TRBD1. V lost 7 bases to trimming and J lost 7 bases; unmatched junction nucleotides: 9. The germline CDR1 and CDR2 sequences are SQVTM and ANQGSEA. This CDR3 comprises 13 residues. The CDR3 region has the DNA TGCAGCGCCAGGACAGGGCCAAGGAACATTCAGTACTTC. It translates to CSARTGPRNIQYF.

A remark on this clonotype: This CDR3 fails to terminate in the conserved phenylalanine or tryptophan, so it likely reflects a read error. The CDR3, as DNA: TGCAGTGCTAGAGATCCCCCTAGCGAGTCCTACAATGAGCAGTTCTAC. Its translation is CSARDPPSESYNEQFY. The V call is TRBV20-1, the J call TRBJ2-1, with D possibly TRBD2 on 6 matching bases. V shed 0 bases and J shed 1 base, with 13 bases lying between them. Germline lookup yields CDR1 DFQATT and CDR2 SNEGSKA (reference sequence). This CDR3 has 16 amino acids.

The CDR3 sequence is CASSYARGGYEQFF. The CDR3 bases are TGTGCCAGCAGTTACGCGAGGGGGGGCTATGAGCAGTTCTTC. The chain carries TRBV6-6 and TRBJ2-1; perhaps TRBD2 as D (7 bases). V was cut by 2 bases and J by 8 bases, with 13 bases left in between. There are 14 residues in the CDR3. In germline, CDR1 is MNHNY, CDR2 SVGAGI (reference sequence).

The V gene is TRBV20-1, the J gene TRBJ2-1, with D unclear. CDR3 length equals 14 residues. Trimming removed 2 bases at V and 5 bases at J, with 13 bases between. Looked up from germline, CDR1 is DFQATT and CDR2 is SNEGSKA (reference sequence). CDR3 in DNA: TGCAGTGCTAGAAAGCTAGTTGTGAACAATGAGCAGTTCTTC. It yields the protein CSARKLVVNNEQFF.

Comments on this clonotype: This may stem from a read error, because a much larger clone lies one nucleotide away. The V gene is TRBV6-6, the J gene TRBJ2-1; no reliable D call. Germline CDR1 MNHNY, CDR2 SVGAGI (reference sequence). CDR3 length equals 13 residues. V lost 1 base and J lost 5, with 6 bases in between. CDR3 in amino acids: CASSYWMHNEQFF. CDR3 sequence (DNA): TGTGCCAGCAGTTACTGGATGCACAATGAGCAGTTCTTC.

The chain links TRBV20-1 to TRBJ1-2; TRBD1 agrees at 8 bases. The CDR3 spans 13 residues. Germline V gene data show CDR1 as DFQATT and CDR2 as SNEGSKA (reference sequence). J gave up 8 bases and V 4 bases, and 9 bases lay outside the gene matches. The CDR3 region is CSATDRDLLGYTF. CDR3 DNA sequence: TGCAGTGCTACGGACAGGGATCTCCTCGGCTACACCTTC.

The sample holds a few counts of this clonotype. The chain employs TRBV20-1 and TRBJ1-1; 10 nucleotides agree with TRBD1. Trimming at V came to 3 bases and at J to 2 bases, leaving 12 bases not matched to a gene. This CDR3 has 17 residues. The V gene's germline CDR1 is DFQATT and CDR2 SNEGSKA (reference sequence). The DNA of the CDR3 is TGCAGTGCTAGGCATAGACAGGGGGCGAGGGTTAACACTGAAGCTTTCTTT. Translated: CSARHRQGARVNTEAFF.

This clonotype showed up many times. The chain joins TRBV27 to TRBJ2-5, with TRBD1 as a possible D gene (5 bases). The CDR3 totals 13 residues. Germline assignment: CDR1 MNHEY and CDR2 SMNVEV (reference sequence). V was clipped by 1 base and J by 4 bases, with 7 bases between them. The CDR3 loop reads CASSLLGRETQYF. The DNA for the CDR3 is TGTGCCAGCAGTTTATTGGGGCGAGAGACCCAGTACTTC.

The V call is TRBV11-3, the J call TRBJ2-1; TRBD2 matches 9 bases. CDR1 is SGHNT and CDR2 is YENEEA in the germline V gene. The CDR3 runs to 13 residues. Trimming took 5 bases from V and 10 from J; bases not matched to a gene: 6. CDR3 sequence (DNA): TGTGCCAGCAGCACAGGACTAGCGAGGGAGCAGTTCTTC. This gives the protein CASSTGLAREQFF.

The chain carries TRBV5-1 and TRBJ2-5, with 14 bases fitting TRBD2. Trimming cost V 2 bases and J 1 base; bases outside gene matches: 1. CDR3 size: 16 residues. Germline V gene data show CDR1 as SGHRS and CDR2 as YFSETQ. The CDR3 is CASSFGTSGGQETQYF. The CDR3 nucleotides read TGCGCCAGCAGCTTTGGGACTAGCGGGGGCCAAGAGACCCAGTACTTC. Full variable domain (remainder filled in from reference TRBV5-1 and TRBJ2-5): KAGVTQTPRYLIKTRGQQVTLSCSPISGHRSVSWYQQTPGQGLQFLFEYFSETQRNKGNFPGRFSGRQFSNSRSEMNVSTLELGDSALYLCASSFGTSGGQETQYFGPGTRLLVL.

As regards this clonotype: One junction end does not reproduce the germline sequence, and a read error may be involved. This rearrangement joins TRBV5-6 to TRBJ2-7, with D tentatively TRBD1 (6 bases). The CDR3 loop spans 14 amino acids. Germline-derived CDR1 and CDR2 are SGHDT and YYEEEE. CDR3 region: CASSMTGPTYGQYF. The DNA for the CDR3 is TGTGCCAGCAGCATGACAGGCCCTACTTACGGGCAGTACTTC.

V is TRBV9 and J is TRBJ1-2; D might be TRBD1 (6 bases). V dropped 3 bases and J dropped 4 bases, with 10 bases sitting between them. CDR3 length: 13 amino acids. Per the germline V gene, CDR1 is SGDLS and CDR2 is YYNGEE. The CDR3 region is CASSARDIYGYTF. CDR3 in DNA: TGTGCCAGCAGCGCCCGGGACATCTATGGCTACACCTTC.

There are a few counts of this clonotype. The CDR3 region has the DNA TGTGCCACCAGTGATTTAAGCAATGAGCAGTTCTTC. Translation: CATSDLSNEQFF. The rearrangement links TRBV24-1 to TRBJ2-1, with D unresolved. V lost 1 base and J 6 bases, leaving 3 bases between the germline ends. Germline V gene sequence: CDR1 KGHDR, CDR2 SFDVKD. The length of the CDR3 is 12 residues.

The chain is built from TRBV6-1 and TRBJ2-5, with TRBD2 matching over 9 bases. The J call may be wrong; the DNA end is better matched by TRBJ2-7. Germline lookup yields CDR1 MNHNS and CDR2 SASEGT. The CDR3 is 19 amino acids. CDR3 region: CASSERAGGPIRGRHEQYF. The CDR3 nucleotides are TGTGCCAGCAGTGAGCGGGCGGGAGGGCCTATCCGGGGAAGACACGAGCAGTACTTC.

The chain employs TRBV7-2 and TRBJ1-6; possible D gene TRBD1, 5 bases. The germline CDR1 and CDR2 sequences are SGHTA and FQGNSA. The CDR3 has 15 amino acids. Trimming pared 4 bases from V and 7 bases from J, leaving 14 bases between. The CDR3 coding sequence is TGTGCCAGCAGCTCCACGGGGGTCCTAAATTCACCCCTCCACTTT. Translation: CASSSTGVLNSPLHF.

The CDR3 protein is CASSQARGLFSGANVLTF. The DNA for the CDR3 is TGTGCCAGCAGCCAAGCCAGGGGGCTATTCTCTGGGGCCAACGTCCTGACTTTC. The chain recombines TRBV14 with TRBJ2-6; 8 bases are a match to TRBD1. Germline V gene lookup returns CDR1 SGHDN and CDR2 FVKESK. Trimming removed 1 base from V and 0 bases from J; junction bases left unmatched: 5. The CDR3 sequence is 18 residues long.

This clonotype was observed a handful of times. The chain employs TRBV5-1 and TRBJ1-5, with 8 nucleotides matching TRBD1. The CDR3 totals 15 residues. CDR1 and CDR2 (germline): SGHRS, YFSETQ. The V gene end was trimmed by 6 bases and the J gene end by 0 bases; junction bases not matched to a gene: 5. CDR3 region: CASKLTGDSNQPQHF. The DNA for the CDR3 is TGCGCCAGCAAATTGACAGGGGATAGCAATCAGCCCCAGCATTTT.